The rows below give T cell receptor beta chains drawn from one sample of a study of cytomegalovirus exposure and HLA in healthy donors. Only in-frame clones appear in the TCRdb table, and some are missing; sequencing was by immunoSEQ multiplex PCR. This table holds 100,000 to 150,000 clones, more than 65% found once. The sequenced material came from PBMCs. These receptors came from a woman in her thirties or forties in good health and CMV-seropositive. The CDR3 runs from the conserved cysteine through the conserved F or W. Each record gives: V gene, CDR3 length, clone size, J gene, D gene, CDR3 DNA, CDR3 protein. The D gene is left open where the match is weak. Clone size is given for some rows only: seen once, a few or many times, or a class if the clone is expanded.

>TRBV28|14|-|TRBJ2-7|-
TGTGCCAGCAGTTTTGAAGGGGGAAGGTACGAGCAGTACTTC
CASSFEGGRYEQYF
>TRBV18|14|-|TRBJ2-7|TRBD1
TGTGCCAGCTCGCCGGGACAGGGGGCTGGAGAGCAGTACTTC
CASSPGQGAGEQYF
>TRBV5-4|14|-|TRBJ1-2|TRBD1
TGTGCCAGCAGACCCTCCGACAGGGCATATGGCTACACCTTC
CASRPSDRAYGYTF
>TRBV11-2|14|-|TRBJ2-7|-
TGTGCCAGCAGCTTAAGGGACTTCACCTACGAGCAGTACTTC
CASSLRDFTYEQYF
>TRBV18|15|-|TRBJ1-1|TRBD1
TGTGCCAGCTCACTGGGGACAGCGTTCAACACTGAAGCTTTCTTT
CASSLGTAFNTEAFF
>TRBV29-1|12|-|TRBJ2-5|-
TGCAGCGTTGAACCAGGGCAAGAGACCCAGTACTTC
CSVEPGQETQYF
>TRBV27|15|-|TRBJ2-1|TRBD2
TGTGCCAGCAGTTTTACCCTAGCGGGTCCCAATGAGCAGTTCTTC
CASSFTLAGPNEQFF
>TRBV5-1|18|-|TRBJ2-1|TRBD2
TGCGCCAGCAGCTTGGCAGTTTTGCGGACTAGCTTACTCAATGAGCAGTTCTTC
CASSLAVLRTSLLNEQFF
>TRBV28|15|few|TRBJ1-4|-
TGTGCCAGCAGTCTCCCGGGGGGCCGTAATGAAAAACTGTTTTTT
CASSLPGGRNEKLFF
>TRBV28|17|-|TRBJ2-1|TRBD2
TGTGCCAGCAAAGCCTCGACTAGCGGGAAATCCTACAATGAGCAGTTCTTC
CASKASTSGKSYNEQFF
>TRBV7-3|15|-|TRBJ2-3|TRBD2
TGTGCCAGCAGCCCCCTTGCGGGAGGGCCAGATACGCAGTATTTT
CASSPLAGGPDTQYF
>TRBV11-2|14|-|TRBJ2-7|-
TGTGCCAGCAGCTCCAACAGGGTAACCTACGAGCAGTACTTC
CASSSNRVTYEQYF
>TRBV27|14|-|TRBJ2-7|TRBD2
TGTGCCAGCAGTCTAGCGGGAGATATCTACGAGCAGTACTTC
CASSLAGDIYEQYF
>TRBV6-6|12|-|TRBJ1-1|-
TGTGCCAGCAGCTCCCCCGGAGGTGAAGCTTTCTTT
CASSSPGGEAFF
>TRBV27|15|few|TRBJ2-7|TRBD1
TGTGCCAGCAGTTTTGGGACAGGGTCCTCCTACGAGCAGTACTTC
CASSFGTGSSYEQYF
>TRBV4-1|16|-|TRBJ2-1|TRBD2
TGCGCCAGCAGCCAAGAGGGAGCGGGAGTCTACAATGAGCAGTTCTTC
CASSQEGAGVYNEQFF
>TRBV5-4|14|-|TRBJ1-1|-
TGTGCCGGGCGGACAACAGGGCTGGACACTGAAGCTTTCTTT
CAGRTTGLDTEAFF
>TRBV5-6|15|-|TRBJ1-6|-
TGTGCCAGCAGCTTGAATTGGGGCCGGTCGTCACCCCTCCACTTT
CASSLNWGRSSPLHF
>TRBV28|15|-|TRBJ2-2|TRBD2
TGTGCCAGCAGTTCGGGGGGGGAAGACACCGGGGAGCTGTTTTTT
CASSSGGEDTGELFF
>TRBV7-9|14|-|TRBJ2-2|-
TGTGCCAGCAGCTCCCTAGGTTGGACCGGGGAGCTGTTTTTT
CASSSLGWTGELFF
>TRBV29-1|14|-|TRBJ2-1|-
TGCAGCGTTGAAAAGGGGACTGCCTACAATGAGCAGTTCTTC
CSVEKGTAYNEQFF
>TRBV9|16|once|TRBJ2-3|-
TGTGCCAGCAGCGTCGGGAATGAGGGAGCCGGTGATACGCAGTATTTT
CASSVGNEGAGDTQYF
>TRBV30|15|-|TRBJ2-3|TRBD2
TGTGCCTGGGGTCTAGCGGGAGGTACCACAGATACGCAGTATTTT
CAWGLAGGTTDTQYF
>TRBV20-1|11|-|TRBJ1-1|TRBD1
TGCAGTGCTCCCGACAGGGGAGAAGCTTTCTTT
CSAPDRGEAFF
>TRBV11-2|14|-|TRBJ2-2|-
TGTGCCAGCTCGGGATTCCGGAACACCGGGGAGCTGTTTTTT
CASSGFRNTGELFF
>TRBV30|15|-|TRBJ2-3|-
TGTGCCTGGAGTGTGCCCAGGTGGAGCACAGATACGCAGTATTTT
CAWSVPRWSTDTQYF
>TRBV30|12|once|TRBJ2-5|-
TGTGCCTGGAGTAGGGGGAAAGAGACCCAGTACTTC
CAWSRGKETQYF
>TRBV7-9|12|-|TRBJ2-7|TRBD1
TGTGCCAGCAGCTACCAGGGGGCCGAGCAGTACTTC
CASSYQGAEQYF
>TRBV5-1|13|-|TRBJ2-7|TRBD1
TGCGCCAGCAGCTCTCTACAGGGGAACGAGCAGTACTTC
CASSSLQGNEQYF
>TRBV9|17|-|TRBJ2-5|TRBD2
TGTGCCAGCAGCGTAGCTGGAGCGGGAGGGGTTCAAGAGACCCAGTACTTC
CASSVAGAGGVQETQYF